Each of the 32 T cell receptor beta chains below was sequenced from the same sample in a study of blood T cell repertoires in COVID-19. Generated by immunoSEQ multiplex PCR, the TCRdb table keeps only in-frame clones and is missing some. The data contain 110,000 to 150,000 clones, 78% of them seen just once; the ten biggest clones take up 5% to 7%. The sequenced material came from PBMCs or T cells enriched from blood (not recorded which). The receptor source for this set is a woman aged 50 to 60 who had recovered from COVID-19.

The table lists this clone with a few counts. In DNA form, the CDR3 reads TGCGCCAGCAGCTTGCGGACTAGCAGCACAGATACGCAGTATTTT. Translating gives CASSLRTSSTDTQYF. The chain carries TRBV5-1 and TRBJ2-3; 8 nucleotides line up with TRBD2. Germline V lookup: CDR1 SGHRS, CDR2 YFSETQ. CDR3 length equals 15 residues. The V gene end was trimmed by 1 base and the J gene end by 0 bases; junction bases not matched to a gene: 1.

The chain combines TRBV27 with TRBJ1-2; D is perhaps TRBD1 (6 bases). The CDR3 totals 16 residues. In germline, CDR1 is MNHEY, CDR2 SMNVEV (reference sequence). The V gene lost 0 bases and the J gene lost 4 bases, with 15 bases spanning the gap. The CDR3 loop reads CASSLSGQGLFYGYTF. The CDR3 nucleotides read TGTGCCAGCAGTTTATCGGGGCAGGGGTTGTTCTATGGCTACACCTTC.

The chain couples TRBV5-4 to TRBJ2-4; perhaps TRBD1 as D (6 bases). Looked up from germline, CDR1 is SGHNT and CDR2 is YYREEE (reference sequence). The CDR3 runs to 16 residues. Trimming left V 3 bases short and J 1 base short, with 14 bases between. The CDR3 DNA sequence: TGTGCCAGCAGCTGGGCTGGGGGCTTGGCCAAAAACATTCAGTACTTC. Translation gives CASSWAGGLAKNIQYF.

The chain carries TRBV29-1 and TRBJ1-2; D is unclear. There are 13 residues in the CDR3. From germline, CDR1 is SQVTM and CDR2 ANQGSEA. The V end was cut by 2 bases, the J end by 0 bases, with 7 bases between. The CDR3 here is CSVESRTNYGYTF. In DNA, the CDR3 is TGCAGCGTTGAAAGCAGGACTAACTATGGCTACACCTTC.

The gene calls are TRBV12-3 or TRBV12-4 and TRBJ2-7; D remains ambiguous. The CDR3 extends over 13 amino acids. V was trimmed by 7 bases and J by 1 base, leaving 11 bases between them. The DNA for the CDR3 is TGTGCCAGCACCACGTACCTATCCTACGAGCAGTACTTC. It yields the protein CASTTYLSYEQYF.

CDR3 amino acids: CAISGGTSYEQYV. CDR3 nucleotide sequence: TGTGCCATCAGCGGGGGGACTTCCTACGAGCAGTACGTC. This chain connects TRBV10-3 to TRBJ2-7; TRBD2 agrees at 7 bases. Germline V gives CDR1 ENHRY, CDR2 SYGVKD. The ends lost 6 bases at V and 1 base at J; junction bases unmatched: 3. This CDR3 is 13 amino acids long.

The rearrangement joins TRBV28 to TRBJ1-2; unclear D gene. V lost 5 bases and J 3 bases, leaving 7 bases between the germline ends. This CDR3 is 12 amino acids long. CDR1 and CDR2 (germline): MDHEN, SYDVKM. The CDR3 sequence is CASSPADYGYTF. The DNA for the CDR3 is TGTGCCAGCAGTCCCGCAGACTATGGCTACACCTTC.

The chain joins TRBV6-5 to TRBJ1-6; possibly TRBD1 for D (6 bases). V gave up 9 bases and J gave up 7 bases, with 19 bases separating them. CDR1 is MNHEY and CDR2 is SVGAGI in the germline V gene. CDR3 length: 15 residues. The CDR3 sequence: CASLRWQGLNSPLHF. The CDR3 DNA follows: TGTGCCAGTCTGCGCTGGCAGGGGTTAAATTCACCCCTCCACTTT.

The V and J genes are TRBV11-3 and TRBJ2-5, with TRBD1 matching 8 bases. V gave up 5 bases and J gave up 2 bases; unmatched junction bases: 4. The germline CDR1 and CDR2 sequences are SGHNT and YENEEA. This CDR3 spans 14 amino acids. CDR3 nucleotide sequence: TGTGCCAGCAGCCGCAGGGGGCAGCAAGAGACCCAGTACTTC. Protein sequence: CASSRRGQQETQYF.

This clone appeared once. V usage is TRBV4-1 and J usage is TRBJ2-3; 7 bases match TRBD1. The CDR3 is 17 residues long. Per germline, CDR1 MGHRA and CDR2 YSYEKL. V shed 4 bases and J 0 bases; nucleotides not matched to a gene: 10. CDR3 sequence reads: CASSLNPDRASTDTQYF. DNA for the CDR3: TGCGCCAGCAGCCTCAATCCAGACAGGGCTAGCACAGATACGCAGTATTTT.

This clone was seen only a few times. The chain links TRBV28 to TRBJ1-3; no definite D call. The V and J ends lost 11 bases and 2 bases respectively, with 10 bases between them. The CDR3 extends over 12 amino acids. The germline gives CDR1 MDHEN, CDR2 SYDVKM. The CDR3 here is CAHATTGNTIYF. CDR3 bases: TGTGCCCACGCGACTACTGGAAACACCATATATTTT.

This chain joins TRBV13 and TRBJ1-6; 7 bases are shared with TRBD1. The CDR3 extends over 14 amino acids. Germline CDR1 PRHDT, CDR2 FYEKMQ (reference sequence). Trimming cost V 2 bases and J 9 bases; bases outside gene matches: 4. In DNA, the CDR3 is TGTGCCAGCAGCTTAAAGGGGGCATTTTCACCCCTCCACTTT. Translating gives CASSLKGAFSPLHF.

The chain couples TRBV24-1 to TRBJ1-4; TRBD1 matches at 9 bases. J lost 5 bases, V lost 10 bases, and 4 bases had no gene match. CDR1 and CDR2 from the germline V gene are KGHDR and SFDVKD. This CDR3 is 13 amino acids long. CDR3 region: CATGTGINEKLFF. In DNA form, the CDR3 reads TGTGCCACAGGGACAGGGATAAATGAAAAACTGTTTTTT.

This sequence joins TRBV3-1 (or the pseudogene TRBV3-2) and TRBJ2-1; D unclear. Germline V CDR1 and CDR2: LGHDT, YNNKEL (reference sequence). This CDR3 has 16 residues. Between the trimmed V and J ends, which lost 0 bases and 0 bases, there was a span of 9 bases. CDR3 DNA: TGTGCCAGCAGCCAAGACACATCCCACTCCTACAATGAGCAGTTCTTC. This codes for CASSQDTSHSYNEQFF.

V and J are TRBV6-5 and TRBJ2-3; 9 bases map to TRBD2. The V segment lost 8 bases and the J segment 4 bases; nucleotides outside the gene matches: 4. Germline V lookup: CDR1 MNHEY, CDR2 SVGAGI. This CDR3 comprises 13 residues. The CDR3 protein is CASRLAVSDTQYF. The CDR3 region has the DNA TGTGCCAGCCGACTAGCGGTTTCAGATACGCAGTATTTT.

This rearrangement joins TRBV4-1 to TRBJ2-2; D is perhaps TRBD1 (5 bases). This CDR3 comprises 13 residues. V lost 3 bases and J lost 3, with 5 bases in between. CDR1 and CDR2 (germline): MGHRA, YSYEKL. CDR3: CASSHRDTGELFF. DNA for the CDR3: TGCGCCAGCAGCCACAGGGACACCGGGGAGCTGTTTTTT.

The chain carries TRBV7-2 and TRBJ2-1, with 8 positions matching TRBD1. This CDR3 has 15 amino acids. Trimming took 5 bases from V and 7 from J; bases not matched to a gene: 10. The germline CDR1 and CDR2 sequences are SGHTA and FQGNSA. The CDR3 spells CASSLDRGSWNEQFF. CDR3 nucleotides: TGTGCCAGCAGCCTCGACAGGGGAAGTTGGAATGAGCAGTTCTTC.

The chain joins TRBV6-5 to TRBJ1-2; no clear D. The CDR3 length is 12 residues. Germline V gives CDR1 MNHEY, CDR2 SVGAGI. V was cut by 8 bases and J by 3 bases, with 10 bases left in between. The CDR3 region is CASSSGYYGYTF. The CDR3, as DNA: TGTGCCAGCTCATCAGGCTACTATGGCTACACCTTC.

CDR3 region: CASSFSVQPQHF. The CDR3 DNA reads TGTGCCAGCAGTTTTTCGGTTCAGCCCCAGCATTTT. The rearrangement uses TRBV12-3 or TRBV12-4 and TRBJ1-5; D not resolved. V shed 3 bases and J shed 6 bases, with 6 bases lying between them. The CDR3 is 12 amino acids.

J is TRBJ2-2 and V is TRBV5-1; 10 bases line up with TRBD2. CDR3 length: 16 residues. Germline V lookup: CDR1 SGHRS, CDR2 YFSETQ. V lost 4 bases and J lost 4; bases outside the gene matches: 7. DNA of the CDR3: TGCGCCAGCAGCCGGACCGGGACTAGCGCCACCGGGGAGCTGTTTTTT. Encoded protein: CASSRTGTSATGELFF.

The rearrangement uses TRBV10-3 and TRBJ1-3; D ambiguous. This CDR3 is 14 amino acids long. The V gene lost 10 bases and the J gene lost 1 base, with 14 bases spanning the gap. Germline V gene data show CDR1 as ENHRY and CDR2 as SYGVKD. In DNA, the CDR3 is TGTGCCACCGGGGTCGAATCGTCTGGAAACACCATATATTTT. Translated: CATGVESSGNTIYF.

V and J are TRBV7-2 and TRBJ2-3; 14 nucleotides align to TRBD2. CDR3 length equals 18 residues. V dropped 4 bases and J dropped 0; count of bases not matched to a gene: 6. CDR1 is SGHTA, CDR2 FQGNSA, per germline. The CDR3 reads CASSWTSGGSRSTDTQYF. The CDR3 nucleotides are TGTGCCAGCAGCTGGACTAGCGGGGGGTCCCGGAGCACAGATACGCAGTATTTT. The entire variable domain, with the rest obtained from reference TRBV7-2 and TRBJ2-3, is as follows: GAGVSQSPSNKVTEKGKDVELRCDPISGHTALYWYRQSLGQGLEFLIYFQGNSAPDKSGLPSDRFSAERTGGSVSTLTIQRTQQEDSAVYLCASSWTSGGSRSTDTQYFGPGTRLTVL.

The J gene is TRBJ2-4, the V gene TRBV28; D possibly corresponds to TRBD2 (5 bases). The germline gives CDR1 MDHEN, CDR2 SYDVKM. The CDR3 is 11 residues long. V was cut by 4 bases and J by 16 bases, with 14 bases left in between. The CDR3: CASSSDVLAYF. In DNA form, the CDR3 reads TGTGCCAGCAGTTCCGACGTCCTAGCCTACTTC.

This clone has a single count. The rearrangement uses TRBV7-9 and TRBJ1-6, with a tentative D call TRBD1 (5 bases). The CDR3 is 14 residues long. With 3 bases removed from V and 6 bases from J, the gap between germline ends came to 9 bases. Germline V gene sequence: CDR1 SEHNR, CDR2 FQNEAQ (reference sequence). CDR3 loop: CASSFAGFNSPLHF. The CDR3 DNA follows: TGTGCCAGCAGCTTCGCAGGGTTTAATTCACCCCTCCACTTT. Complete variable domain (other parts from reference TRBV7-9 and TRBJ1-6): DTGVSQNPRHKITKRGQNVTFRCDPISEHNRLYWYRQTLGQGPEFLTYFQNEAQLEKSRLLSDRFSAERPKGSFSTLEIQRTEQGDSAMYLCASSFAGFNSPLHFGNGTRLTVT.

The chain carries TRBV28 and TRBJ1-5, with a tentative D call TRBD1 (6 bases). V lost 7 bases, J lost 4 bases, and 8 bases lay in between. The CDR3 sequence is 12 residues long. In germline, CDR1 is MDHEN, CDR2 SYDVKM. Here the CDR3 reads CASTRGNQPQHF. The CDR3 DNA follows: TGTGCCAGCACCAGGGGAAATCAGCCCCAGCATTTT.

This chain uses TRBV7-9 with TRBJ1-1; 9 bases map to TRBD1. This CDR3 contains 15 residues. After removal of 5 bases from V and 8 bases from J, the junction contained 12 bases not matched to a gene. Germline-derived CDR1 and CDR2 are SEHNR and FQNEAQ (reference sequence). CDR3 sequence reads: CASSPLKTGGREAFF. The CDR3, as DNA: TGTGCCAGCAGCCCTCTAAAAACAGGGGGCCGAGAAGCTTTCTTT. Using reference TRBV7-9 and TRBJ1-1 for the parts outside the CDR3, the full variable domain is DTGVSQNPRHKITKRGQNVTFRCDPISEHNRLYWYRQTLGQGPEFLTYFQNEAQLEKSRLLSDRFSAERPKGSFSTLEIQRTEQGDSAMYLCASSPLKTGGREAFFGQGTRLTVV.

This chain connects TRBV6-5 to TRBJ1-1, with 8 bases fitting TRBD1. Germline V gives CDR1 MNHEY, CDR2 SVGAGI. The V segment lost 6 bases and the J segment 8 bases; nucleotides outside the gene matches: 11. The CDR3 totals 14 residues. The chain's CDR3 is CASSRQGAPGEAFF. The CDR3 DNA reads TGTGCCAGCAGCCGGCAGGGGGCCCCCGGGGAAGCTTTCTTT.

The chain links TRBV28 to TRBJ1-2; no clear D gene. Germline V gene sequence: CDR1 MDHEN, CDR2 SYDVKM. Trimming removed 6 bases from V and 4 bases from J, with 6 bases in between. This CDR3 is 11 amino acids long. The CDR3 DNA reads as TGTGCCAGCAGGTACGGCTATGGCTACACCTTC. It translates to CASRYGYGYTF.

The CDR3 loop is CASSERSSHLWYGYTF. In DNA form, the CDR3 reads TGTGCCAGCTCTGAGCGGTCCAGCCACCTTTGGTATGGCTACACCTTC. V usage is TRBV5-6 and J usage is TRBJ1-2; D remains unclear. Trimming stripped 7 bases from V and 5 bases from J, with 24 bases between. This CDR3 region has 16 residues. Germline V gives CDR1 SGHDT, CDR2 YYEEEE.

This clone was detected once. This chain joins TRBV28 and TRBJ1-2, with 7 bases identical to TRBD1. The CDR3 is made up of 13 amino acids. V gave up 6 bases and J gave up 2 bases; unmatched junction bases: 3. CDR1 is MDHEN, CDR2 SYDVKM, per germline. The CDR3 loop reads CASSQGQNYGYTF. Written as DNA, the CDR3 is TGTGCCAGCAGCCAGGGACAGAACTATGGCTACACCTTC.

The chain links TRBV10-3 to TRBJ2-1, with 14 bases identical to TRBD2. Germline lookup yields CDR1 ENHRY and CDR2 SYGVKD. The CDR3 runs to 15 residues. The V and J ends lost 8 bases and 5 bases, in that order; junction bases with no gene match: 5. The CDR3 nucleotides are TGTGCCATCTCGACTAGCGGGGGGGCGGACAATGAGCAGTTCTTC. Translating it yields CAISTSGGADNEQFF.

V is TRBV28 and J is TRBJ2-7, with TRBD2 as a possible D gene (6 bases). The CDR3 consists of 13 residues. Trimming cost V 5 bases and J 2 bases, with 10 bases left between them. Germline V gene data show CDR1 as MDHEN and CDR2 as SYDVKM. The CDR3 is CASSGTWTYEQYF. The CDR3 DNA reads TGTGCCAGCAGTGGGACTTGGACCTACGAGCAGTACTTC.